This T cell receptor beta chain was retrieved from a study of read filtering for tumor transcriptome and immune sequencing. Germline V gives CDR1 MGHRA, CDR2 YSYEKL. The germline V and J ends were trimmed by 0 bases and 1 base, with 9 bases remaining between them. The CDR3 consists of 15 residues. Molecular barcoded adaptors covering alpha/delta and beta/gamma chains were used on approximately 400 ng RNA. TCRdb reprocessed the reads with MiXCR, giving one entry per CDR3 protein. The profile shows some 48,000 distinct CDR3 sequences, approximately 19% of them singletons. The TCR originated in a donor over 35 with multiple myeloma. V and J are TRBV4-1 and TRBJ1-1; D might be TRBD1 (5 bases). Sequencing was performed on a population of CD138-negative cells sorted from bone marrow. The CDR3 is CASSQERGRNTEAFF. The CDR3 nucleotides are TGCGCCAGCAGCCAAGAGAGGGGAAGGAACACTGAAGCTTTCTTT.